This T cell receptor (beta chain) was sequenced in a study of blood T cell repertoires in COVID-19. Study context: PBMCs, B-cell-depleted T cells, or T cells provided the cDNA or gDNA that made up the material.

Original handling: Reference gene primer amplification in the assay estimated nucleated cell counts. Profiled with immunoSEQ multiplex PCR; TCRdb holds only in-frame clones, not every one. Clone size and the V and J calls come from that table; the DNA yielded D and trimming. The sample consists of 410,000 or so clones, around 91% of them appearing once. Followed over time, Seattle patients had been enrolled while infection was active. Trimming took 4 bases from V and 7 from J, leaving 15 bases between them. This CDR3 region has 13 residues. Germline V gives CDR1 SGHDT, CDR2 YYEEEE. This clonotype was sampled from a woman aged 40-49 years with COVID-19, enrolled during active disease. V gene TRBV5-6 combines with J gene TRBJ2-7; maybe TRBD1 (6 bases). The material sequenced was peripheral blood. CDR3 sequence (DNA): TGTGCCAGCAGCCCGGGACACCGCTTGGAGCAGTACTTC. This translates into CASSPGHRLEQYF.